These T cell receptor beta chains were read from a single sample in a study of shared T cell receptors in the human thymus. Generated by immunoSEQ multiplex PCR, the TCRdb table keeps only in-frame clones and is missing some. The repertoire consists of some 720,000 clones, with around 89% occurring once and the leading ten covering about 0.01%. The same sample was also studied in work on human thymus T cells.

The specimen was thymocytes. The receptor source for this set is a boy under three years old with a congenital heart defect. Both conserved end residues are part of each CDR3. The D gene is left open where the match is weak. Only part of the rows carry a size: once, few, many, or a class if the clone is expanded.

d_call: -; clone_size: -; v_call: TRBV27; j_call: TRBJ2-7; cdr3_nt: TGTGCCAGCAGTTTATCAGGGACCAGGGGTGAGCAGTACTTC; cdr3_aa: CASSLSGTRGEQYF
d_call: -; clone_size: -; v_call: TRBV29-1; j_call: TRBJ2-3; cdr3_nt: TGCAGCGTTGAAGATCTTCGGACCGAACAGGGCCACACAGATACGCAGTATTTT; cdr3_aa: CSVEDLRTEQGHTDTQYF
d_call: -; clone_size: few; v_call: TRBV7-6; j_call: TRBJ2-4; cdr3_nt: TGTGCCAGCAGCTTGAAGGGCAGGGAAAATAGTCTAGCCAAAAACATTCAGTACTTC; cdr3_aa: CASSLKGRENSLAKNIQYF
d_call: TRBD1; clone_size: -; v_call: TRBV28; j_call: TRBJ2-1; cdr3_nt: TGTGCCAGCAGTTCCCAGGGGGTCTCCTACAATGAGCAGTTCTTC; cdr3_aa: CASSSQGVSYNEQFF
d_call: TRBD2; clone_size: -; v_call: TRBV6-5; j_call: TRBJ2-7; cdr3_nt: TGTGCCAGTACCACTAGCGACGAAACTTACGAGCAGTACTTC; cdr3_aa: CASTTSDETYEQYF
d_call: TRBD2; clone_size: -; v_call: TRBV28; j_call: TRBJ2-7; cdr3_nt: TGTGCCAGCAGCCGCCGCAGACTAGCGGGAGTGGCCTACGAGCAGTACTTC; cdr3_aa: CASSRRRLAGVAYEQYF
d_call: -; clone_size: once; v_call: TRBV7-8; j_call: TRBJ2-7; cdr3_nt: TGTGCCAGCAGCTTAGCGCCCCAGGGTCAGTACGAGCAGTACTTC; cdr3_aa: CASSLAPQGQYEQYF
d_call: -; clone_size: -; v_call: TRBV6-5; j_call: TRBJ2-1; cdr3_nt: TGTGCCAGCAGCCCCGGCGGGAACAATGAGCAGTTCTTC; cdr3_aa: CASSPGGNNEQFF
d_call: TRBD2; clone_size: -; v_call: TRBV28; j_call: TRBJ2-5; cdr3_nt: TGTGCCAGCAGTATTGGACTAGCGAGGGAGACCCAGTACTTC; cdr3_aa: CASSIGLARETQYF
d_call: -; clone_size: -; v_call: TRBV7-9; j_call: TRBJ2-3; cdr3_nt: TGTGCCAGCAGCTTCGGCGGATTCGCAGATACGCAGTATTTT; cdr3_aa: CASSFGGFADTQYF
d_call: TRBD2; clone_size: -; v_call: TRBV27; j_call: TRBJ2-7; cdr3_nt: TGTGCCAGCAGTTTACCCTGGACTAGCGGGAGGACCCCTGAGCAGTACTTC; cdr3_aa: CASSLPWTSGRTPEQYF
d_call: TRBD2; clone_size: -; v_call: TRBV9; j_call: TRBJ2-5; cdr3_nt: TGTGCCAGCAGCCTCCGGACTAGTGGGGTAGAGACCCAGTACTTC; cdr3_aa: CASSLRTSGVETQYF
d_call: -; clone_size: -; v_call: TRBV5-6; j_call: TRBJ1-1; cdr3_nt: TGTGCCAGCAGCTTGGCAAAATCTCGACGGGGAATGACTGAAGCTTTCTTT; cdr3_aa: CASSLAKSRRGMTEAFF
d_call: TRBD2; clone_size: -; v_call: TRBV9; j_call: TRBJ2-1; cdr3_nt: TGTGCCAGCAGCCCCAGGTTACGGACTAGCGGGAGTCCTGGGCAGTTCTTC; cdr3_aa: CASSPRLRTSGSPGQFF
d_call: TRBD1; clone_size: -; v_call: TRBV2; j_call: TRBJ2-7; cdr3_nt: TGTGCCAGTAACCGGGACAGGGGTGATGAGCAGTACTTC; cdr3_aa: CASNRDRGDEQYF
d_call: -; clone_size: -; v_call: TRBV27; j_call: TRBJ2-3; cdr3_nt: TGTGCCAGCGGAGAACTAGGGCCAGATACGCAGTATTTT; cdr3_aa: CASGELGPDTQYF
d_call: TRBD2; clone_size: -; v_call: TRBV27; j_call: TRBJ2-3; cdr3_nt: TGTGCCAGCAGTCCAAACGGCAGCGGGATCGGCACAGATACGCAGTATTTT; cdr3_aa: CASSPNGSGIGTDTQYF
d_call: -; clone_size: -; v_call: TRBV19; j_call: TRBJ1-1; cdr3_nt: TGTGCCAGTAGTACCACAAACCCGACAGCGAACACTGAAGCTTTCTTT; cdr3_aa: CASSTTNPTANTEAFF
d_call: TRBD1; clone_size: -; v_call: TRBV19; j_call: TRBJ2-7; cdr3_nt: TGTGCCAGTAGTATGATGGCCCGGGACAGGGGGCTTGAGCAGTACTTC; cdr3_aa: CASSMMARDRGLEQYF
d_call: TRBD1; clone_size: -; v_call: TRBV23-1; j_call: TRBJ1-5; cdr3_nt: TGCGCCAGCAGTCAAGCGAACAGGGGTCCCCCCAATCAGCCCCAGCATTTT; cdr3_aa: CASSQANRGPPNQPQHF
d_call: -; clone_size: once; v_call: TRBV27; j_call: TRBJ2-3; cdr3_nt: TGTGCCAGCATCCCCCTTGGGACGGCCGGAGGGGATACGCAGTATTTT; cdr3_aa: CASIPLGTAGGDTQYF
d_call: TRBD2; clone_size: -; v_call: TRBV28; j_call: TRBJ2-7; cdr3_nt: TGTGCCAGCAGTACTAGCGGACGAGGGGACGAGCAGTACTTC; cdr3_aa: CASSTSGRGDEQYF
d_call: -; clone_size: -; v_call: TRBV28; j_call: TRBJ1-2; cdr3_nt: TGTGCCAGCAGTTTATGGGGAGGGATGGATGGCTACACCTTC; cdr3_aa: CASSLWGGMDGYTF
d_call: -; clone_size: -; v_call: TRBV4-3; j_call: TRBJ1-2; cdr3_nt: TGCGCCAGCAGCCCCGGGGGAGGCTTCTCCTATGGCTACACCTTC; cdr3_aa: CASSPGGGFSYGYTF